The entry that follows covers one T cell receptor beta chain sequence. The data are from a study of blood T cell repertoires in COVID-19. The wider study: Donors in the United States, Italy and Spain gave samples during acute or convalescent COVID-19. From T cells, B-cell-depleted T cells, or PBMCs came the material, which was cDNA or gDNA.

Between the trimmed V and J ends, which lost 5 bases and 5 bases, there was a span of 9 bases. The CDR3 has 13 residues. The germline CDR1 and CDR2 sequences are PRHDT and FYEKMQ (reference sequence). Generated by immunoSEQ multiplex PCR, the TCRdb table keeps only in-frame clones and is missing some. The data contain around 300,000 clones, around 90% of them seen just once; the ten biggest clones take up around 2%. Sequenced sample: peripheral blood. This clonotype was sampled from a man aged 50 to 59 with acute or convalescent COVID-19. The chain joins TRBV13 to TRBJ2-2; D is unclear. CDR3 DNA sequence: TGTGCCAGCAGCACCCTAATTACCGGGGAGCTGTTTTTT. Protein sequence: CASSTLITGELFF. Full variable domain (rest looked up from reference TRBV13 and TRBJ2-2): AAGVIQSPRHLIKEKRETATLKCYPIPRHDTVYWYQQGPGQDPQFLISFYEKMQSDKGSIPDRFSAQQFSDYHSELNMSSLELGDSALYFCASSTLITGELFFGEGSRLTVL.